Reported below is one T cell receptor beta chain. This entry comes from a study of blood T cell repertoires in COVID-19. For the study at large: Donors in the United States, Italy and Spain gave samples during acute or convalescent COVID-19.

With 7 bases removed from V and 1 base from J, the gap between germline ends came to 11 bases. The CDR3 spans 14 residues. Germline CDR1 is LNHDA and CDR2 is SQIVND (reference sequence). In the original analysis: Estimation of nucleated cell counts was performed using reference gene primer amplification. The method was immunoSEQ multiplex PCR; TCRdb's version includes in-frame clones alone and lacks a portion of them. The V and J calls and clone size come from that table; D and trimming were worked out from the DNA. The sample shows 25,000 or so clones, around 90% of them seen only once. Sequenced: peripheral blood. The clonotype comes from a man aged 65-85 years with acute or convalescent COVID-19. V is TRBV19 and J is TRBJ2-4; D gene ambiguous. The CDR3 sequence is CASKPPSAKNIQYF. The CDR3 DNA follows: TGTGCCAGTAAGCCCCCCTCCGCCAAAAACATTCAGTACTTC. The full variable domain, its missing parts supplied by reference TRBV19 and TRBJ2-4, is DGGITQSPKYLFRKEGQNVTLSCEQNLNHDAMYWYRQDPGQGLRLIYYSQIVNDFQKGDIAEGYSVSREKKESFPLTVTSAQKNPTAFYLCASKPPSAKNIQYFGAGTRLSVL.